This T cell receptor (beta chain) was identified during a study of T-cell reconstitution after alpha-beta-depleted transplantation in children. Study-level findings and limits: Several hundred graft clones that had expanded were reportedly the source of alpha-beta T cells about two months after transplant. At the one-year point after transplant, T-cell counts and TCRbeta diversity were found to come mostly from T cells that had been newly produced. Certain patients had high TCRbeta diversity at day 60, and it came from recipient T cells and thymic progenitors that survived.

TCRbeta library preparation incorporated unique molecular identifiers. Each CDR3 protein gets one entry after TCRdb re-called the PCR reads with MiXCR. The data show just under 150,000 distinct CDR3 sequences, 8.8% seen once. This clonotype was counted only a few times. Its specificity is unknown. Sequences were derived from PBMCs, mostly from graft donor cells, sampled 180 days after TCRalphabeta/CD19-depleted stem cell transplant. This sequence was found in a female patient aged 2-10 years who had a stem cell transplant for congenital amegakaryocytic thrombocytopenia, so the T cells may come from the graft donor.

The CDR3 sequence: CASSQEGEIWNQPQHF. The DNA for the CDR3 is TGCGCCAGCAGCCAAGAGGGGGAGATTTGGAATCAGCCCCAGCATTTT. V usage is TRBV4-1 and J usage is TRBJ1-5; D is possibly TRBD1 (5 bases). Trimming pared 0 bases from V and 4 bases from J, leaving 13 bases between. CDR3 length equals 16 residues. The germline V gene encodes CDR1 MGHRA and CDR2 YSYEKL.